The next 18 T cell receptor beta chains were all read from a single sample in a study of blood T cell repertoires in COVID-19. The method was immunoSEQ multiplex PCR; TCRdb's version includes in-frame clones alone and lacks a portion of them. Of roughly 270,000 clones in the sample, 70% to 90% were seen once. Sequenced sample: peripheral blood. These TCRs come from a man aged 18 to 30 with active or convalescent COVID-19.

V usage is TRBV2 and J usage is TRBJ2-3; TRBD1 might be the D (5 bases). Germline-derived CDR1 and CDR2 are SNHLY and FYNNEI. This CDR3 comprises 13 residues. Trimming stripped 6 bases from V and 2 bases from J, with 9 bases between. CDR3 loop: CASRTETTDTQYF. The DNA for the CDR3 is TGTGCCAGCAGGACAGAGACCACAGATACGCAGTATTTT.

The gene calls are TRBV5-1 and TRBJ1-1; the match to TRBD1 covers 10 bases. V trimming: 6 bases; J trimming: 3 bases; junction bases outside the gene matches: 5. The CDR3 extends over 14 amino acids. Per germline, CDR1 SGHRS and CDR2 YFSETQ. The CDR3 nucleotides read TGCGCCAGCACGGACAGGGGGGTCGACACTGAAGCTTTCTTT. It specifies CASTDRGVDTEAFF.

This rearrangement joins TRBV13 to TRBJ1-3; possibly TRBD1 for D (5 bases). This CDR3 is built from 16 residues. Trimming shortened V by 5 bases and J by 3 bases, and 17 bases separated the two germline ends. CDR1 is PRHDT, CDR2 FYEKMQ, per germline (reference sequence). The CDR3 region is CASSSPTDPVGNTIYF. The CDR3 DNA reads as TGTGCCAGCAGCAGCCCGACAGACCCCGTTGGAAACACCATATATTTT.

The chain carries TRBV7-7 and TRBJ2-5; no clear D gene. The germline CDR1 and CDR2 sequences are SSHAT and FNYEAQ (reference sequence). Between the trimmed V and J ends, which lost 5 bases and 5 bases, there was a span of 9 bases. The CDR3 loop spans 12 amino acids. In DNA, the CDR3 is TGTGCCAGCAGCCCCTTGGGCGAGACCCAGTACTTC. Translation: CASSPLGETQYF. The whole variable domain, filled in from reference TRBV7-7 and TRBJ2-5, reads GAGVSQSPRYKVTKRGQDVTLRCDPISSHATLYWYQQALGQGPEFLTYFNYEAQPDKSGLPSDRFSAERPEGSISTLTIQRTEQRDSAMYRCASSPLGETQYFGPGTRLLVL.

The rearrangement links TRBV19 to TRBJ1-6; D ambiguous. The CDR3 runs 17 residues. The V gene's germline CDR1 is LNHDA and CDR2 SQIVND (reference sequence). The V end lost 7 bases, the J end lost 8 bases, and 24 bases lay between the germline ends. The CDR3 coding sequence is TGTGCCAGTAACTATGGAACCCAGCAAAATCTCTATTCACCCCTCCACTTT. Translating gives CASNYGTQQNLYSPLHF.

The chain links TRBV7-2 to TRBJ2-1; D gene ambiguous. The V gene lost 8 bases and the J gene lost 0 bases, with 11 bases spanning the gap. Germline V lookup: CDR1 SGHTA, CDR2 FQGNSA. This CDR3 spans 14 amino acids. CDR3 residues: CASASAGSYNEQFF. DNA of the CDR3: TGTGCCAGCGCGTCTGCAGGCTCCTACAATGAGCAGTTCTTC.

The rearrangement joins TRBV4-3 to TRBJ2-3; weak D call: TRBD1 (8 bases). The germline V gene encodes CDR1 LGHNA and CDR2 YSLEER. The V end lost 0 bases, the J end lost 3 bases, and 13 bases lay between the germline ends. The CDR3 is 16 amino acids. CDR3 loop: CASSQDNRGGTDTQYF. CDR3 nucleotide sequence: TGCGCCAGCAGCCAAGATAACAGGGGGGGAACAGATACGCAGTATTTT.

J is TRBJ2-2 and V is TRBV4-3; no reliable D call. V lost 0 bases, J lost 2 bases, and 7 bases lay in between. The V gene's germline CDR1 is LGHNA and CDR2 YSLEER. This CDR3 contains 15 residues. CDR3 bases: TGCGCCAGCAGCCAAGATCTTTTCAACACCGGGGAGCTGTTTTTT. This sequence encodes CASSQDLFNTGELFF.

The J gene is TRBJ2-7, the V gene TRBV4-3; 7 bases agree with TRBD2. The length of the CDR3 is 15 residues. Germline CDR1 reads LGHNA; CDR2 reads YSLEER. Unmatched junction bases numbered 8, after V lost 2 bases and J lost 4 bases. CDR3 coding DNA: TGCGCCAGCAGCCAATATCGCGGGGGTGGTTACGAGCAGTACTTC. Protein sequence: CASSQYRGGGYEQYF.

The V and J genes are TRBV9 and TRBJ1-2; D is ambiguous. From germline, CDR1 is SGDLS and CDR2 YYNGEE. V was clipped by 5 bases and J by 0 bases, with 8 bases between them. There are 13 residues in the CDR3. CDR3 nucleotide sequence: TGTGCCAGCAGTGCCGGGGCTAACTATGGCTACACCTTC. This gives the protein CASSAGANYGYTF.

The chain carries TRBV3-1 (or the pseudogene TRBV3-2) and TRBJ1-1, with D possibly being TRBD1 (5 bases). This CDR3 comprises 16 residues. The V and J ends lost 1 base and 7 bases respectively, with 19 bases between them. The germline gives CDR1 LGHDT, CDR2 YNNKEL (reference sequence). In DNA, the CDR3 is TGTGCCAGCAGCCAAGTGGTGTCAGGGCCAGCGTTTGAAGCTTTCTTT. It specifies CASSQVVSGPAFEAFF.

This clone was counted once. The chain uses TRBV3-1 (or the pseudogene TRBV3-2) and TRBJ2-2, with D perhaps matching TRBD1 (6 bases). This CDR3 has 16 residues. Germline CDR1 is LGHDT and CDR2 is YNNKEL (reference sequence). Trimming stripped 6 bases from V and 1 base from J, with 15 bases between. CDR3 sequence (DNA): TGTGCCAGCAGTCGTTACCGGGACATGAACACCGGGGAGCTGTTTTTT. The encoded protein is CASSRYRDMNTGELFF.

The genes are TRBV20-1 and TRBJ2-3; a possible D gene is TRBD2 (6 bases). V was pared by 5 bases and J by 2 bases, with 17 bases between. In germline, CDR1 is DFQATT, CDR2 SNEGSKA (reference sequence). The CDR3 covers 15 residues. CDR3 protein: CSARGGGTFTDTQYF. The CDR3 nucleotides are TGCAGTGCTCGTGGTGGGGGGACTTTCACAGATACGCAGTATTTT.

As for this clone: Other DNA sequences of this sample code for an identical CDR3. This sequence joins TRBV6-5 and TRBJ1-1; D perhaps matches TRBD1 (5 bases). V dropped 6 bases and J dropped 1 base, with 9 bases sitting between them. There are 13 residues in the CDR3. Per the germline V gene, CDR1 is MNHEY and CDR2 is SVGAGI. The CDR3: CASRPTGNTEAFF. Here the CDR3 DNA reads TGTGCCAGCAGGCCTACAGGGAACACTGAAGCTTTCTTT.

The V and J genes are TRBV14 and TRBJ2-3; TRBD2 matches at 8 bases. In germline, CDR1 is SGHDN, CDR2 FVKESK. The J segment lost 4 bases and the V segment lost 1 base, leaving 7 bases of the junction unmatched. The CDR3 runs to 16 residues. The CDR3 loop is CASSQVAGWFADTQYF. In DNA, the CDR3 is TGTGCCAGCAGCCAAGTAGCGGGGTGGTTCGCAGATACGCAGTATTTT.

The chain couples TRBV6-6 to TRBJ1-1; D unclear. Germline CDR1 MNHNY, CDR2 SVGAGI (reference sequence). The CDR3 has 14 amino acids. The V gene lost 7 bases and the J gene lost 0 bases, with 12 bases spanning the gap. The CDR3 coding sequence is TGTGCCAGCACTCAGCGAGGGATGAACACTGAAGCTTTCTTT. This encodes CASTQRGMNTEAFF.

V and J are TRBV9 and TRBJ1-1, with D possibly being TRBD1 (6 bases). V was trimmed by 0 bases and J by 1 base, leaving 10 bases between them. CDR1 SGDLS and CDR2 YYNGEE come from the germline V gene. This CDR3 has 15 residues. CDR3 region: CASSVGTVQNTEAFF. In DNA, the CDR3 is TGTGCCAGCAGCGTAGGGACAGTACAGAACACTGAAGCTTTCTTT.

This clone was found once. No DNA is shown, since the ends of the CDR3 on it are uncertain; the CDR3 is the one TCRdb lists. The chain links TRBV19 to TRBJ1-2; the table gives TRBD1 as D, unverified against the DNA. The CDR3 extends over 13 residues, inclusive of both ends. CDR1 is LNHDA and CDR2 is SQIVND in the germline V gene (reference sequence). The CDR3 sequence: CASSILAYYGYTF.